This TCR beta chain was sequenced for a study of shared clonotypes between healthy human individuals. About the study: The donor pool was made up of two women and three men aged 18 to 49.

Assay used: immunoSEQ multiplex PCR; TCRdb lists only in-frame clones, some missing. The sample records 2 million to 2.5 million clones, roughly 94% being singletons. Naivety among CD8 cells was defined by CD45RO negativity and positive CCR7 selection, thereby excluding terminally differentiated effector memory CD45RA+ cells. CDR1 is MNHNS and CDR2 is SASEGT in the germline V gene. Germline trimming cut 5 bases from V and 6 bases from J; bases unmatched to any gene: 7. The CDR3 extends over 14 amino acids. The chain combines TRBV6-1 with TRBJ1-1, with 9 bases lining up with TRBD1. Input material: naive CD8+ T cells sorted from blood. The TCR originated in a man between 18 and 29 years old in good health. CDR3 region: CASSRTGVGAEAFF. CDR3 DNA sequence: TGTGCCAGCAGTCGGACAGGGGTGGGGGCTGAAGCTTTCTTT.